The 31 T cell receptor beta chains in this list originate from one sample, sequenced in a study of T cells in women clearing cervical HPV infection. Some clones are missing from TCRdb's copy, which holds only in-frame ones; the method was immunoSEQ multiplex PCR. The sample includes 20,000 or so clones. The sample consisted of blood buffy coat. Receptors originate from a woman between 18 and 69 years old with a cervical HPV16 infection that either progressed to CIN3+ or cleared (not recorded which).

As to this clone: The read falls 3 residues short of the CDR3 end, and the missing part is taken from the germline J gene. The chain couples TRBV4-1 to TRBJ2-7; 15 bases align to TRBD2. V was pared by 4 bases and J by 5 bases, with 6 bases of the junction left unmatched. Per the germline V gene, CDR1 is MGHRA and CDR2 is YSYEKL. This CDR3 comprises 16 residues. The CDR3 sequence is CASSRNGLAGGHEQYF. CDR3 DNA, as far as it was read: TGCGCCAGCAGCCGGAACGGACTAGCGGGGGGGCACGAG.

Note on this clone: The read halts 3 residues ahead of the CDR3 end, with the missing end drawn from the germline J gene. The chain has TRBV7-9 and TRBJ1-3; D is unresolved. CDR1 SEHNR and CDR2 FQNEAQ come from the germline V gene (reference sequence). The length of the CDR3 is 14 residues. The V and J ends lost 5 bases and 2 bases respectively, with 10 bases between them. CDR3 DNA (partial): TGTGCCAGCAGCCTACCCCTTCCTGGAAACACC. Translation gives CASSLPLPGNT. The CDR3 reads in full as CASSLPLPGNTIYF.

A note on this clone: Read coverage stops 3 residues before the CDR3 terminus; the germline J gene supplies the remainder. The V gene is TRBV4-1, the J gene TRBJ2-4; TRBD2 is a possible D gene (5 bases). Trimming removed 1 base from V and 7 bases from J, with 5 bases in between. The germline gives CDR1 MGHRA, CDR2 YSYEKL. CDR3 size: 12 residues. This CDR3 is CASSQGGNIQYF. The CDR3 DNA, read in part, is TGCGCCAGCAGCCAAGGAGGGAACATT.

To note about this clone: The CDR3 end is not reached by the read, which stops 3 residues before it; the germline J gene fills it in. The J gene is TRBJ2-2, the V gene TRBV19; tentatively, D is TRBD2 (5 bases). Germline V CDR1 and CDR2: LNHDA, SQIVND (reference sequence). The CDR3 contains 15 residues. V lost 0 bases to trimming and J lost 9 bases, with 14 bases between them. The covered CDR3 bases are TGTGCCAGTAGTATAGAGGTAGCGTGGAACCGGGAG. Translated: CASSIEVAWNRE. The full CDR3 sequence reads CASSIEVAWNRELFF.

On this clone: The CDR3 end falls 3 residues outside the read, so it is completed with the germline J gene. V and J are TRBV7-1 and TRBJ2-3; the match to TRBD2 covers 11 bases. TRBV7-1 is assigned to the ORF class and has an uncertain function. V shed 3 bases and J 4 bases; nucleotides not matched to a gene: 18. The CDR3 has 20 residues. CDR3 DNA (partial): TGTGCCAGCAGCTCCCCGACGTTAGCGGGGGGGCAGTCCCCCCCAGATACG. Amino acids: CASSSPTLAGGQSPPDT. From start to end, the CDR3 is CASSSPTLAGGQSPPDTQYF.

The CDR3 DNA, read in part, is TGTGCCACTAGAGGGGTAGCTAACTATGGC. This encodes CATRGVANYG. The whole CDR3 protein is CATRGVANYGYTF. V and J are TRBV6-2 or TRBV6-3 and TRBJ1-2; the D gene is possibly TRBD1 (5 bases). The CDR3 end is not reached by the read, which stops 3 residues before it; the germline J gene fills it in. The CDR3 has 13 amino acids. Trimming removed 10 bases from V and 0 bases from J, with 12 bases in between. Per germline, CDR1 MNHEY and CDR2 SVGEGT.

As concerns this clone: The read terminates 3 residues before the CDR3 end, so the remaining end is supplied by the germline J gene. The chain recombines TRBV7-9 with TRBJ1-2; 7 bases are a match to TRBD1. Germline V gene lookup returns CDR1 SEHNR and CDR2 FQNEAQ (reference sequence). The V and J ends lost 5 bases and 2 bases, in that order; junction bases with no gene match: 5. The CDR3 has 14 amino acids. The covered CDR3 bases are TGTGCCAGCAGCCCACCGGGACAGAACTATGGC. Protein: CASSPPGQNYG. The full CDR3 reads CASSPPGQNYGYTF.

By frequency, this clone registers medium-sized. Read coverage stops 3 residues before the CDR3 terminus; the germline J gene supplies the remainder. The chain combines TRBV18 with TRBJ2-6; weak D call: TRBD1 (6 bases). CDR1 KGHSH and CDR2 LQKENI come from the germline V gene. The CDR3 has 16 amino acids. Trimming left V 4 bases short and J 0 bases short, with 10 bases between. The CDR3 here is CASSQGQLSGANVLTF. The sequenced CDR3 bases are TGTGCCAGCTCACAGGGACAACTCTCTGGGGCCAACGTC. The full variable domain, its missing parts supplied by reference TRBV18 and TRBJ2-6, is NAGVMQNPRHLVRRRGQEARLRCSPMKGHSHVYWYRQLPEEGLKFMVYLQKENIIDESGMPKERFSAEFPKEGPSILRIQQVVRGDSAAYFCASSQGQLSGANVLTFGAGSRLTVL.

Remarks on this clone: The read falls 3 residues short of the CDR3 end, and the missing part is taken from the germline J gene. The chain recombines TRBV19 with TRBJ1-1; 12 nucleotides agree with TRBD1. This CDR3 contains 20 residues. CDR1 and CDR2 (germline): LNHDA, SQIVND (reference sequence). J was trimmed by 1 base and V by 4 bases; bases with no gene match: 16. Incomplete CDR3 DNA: TGTGCCAGTAGTACGAGCTTCCGGGACAGGGGGCTGGTTTGGAACACTGAA. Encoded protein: CASSTSFRDRGLVWNTE. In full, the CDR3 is CASSTSFRDRGLVWNTEAFF.

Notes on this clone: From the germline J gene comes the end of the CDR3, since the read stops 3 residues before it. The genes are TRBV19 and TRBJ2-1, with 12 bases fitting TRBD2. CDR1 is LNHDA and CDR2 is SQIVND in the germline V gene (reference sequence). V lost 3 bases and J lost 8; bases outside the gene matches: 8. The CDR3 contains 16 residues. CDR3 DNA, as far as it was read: TGTGCCAGTAGTATCGGAGCTAGCGGGGGGGCGCATGAG. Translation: CASSIGASGGAHE. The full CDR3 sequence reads CASSIGASGGAHEQFF.

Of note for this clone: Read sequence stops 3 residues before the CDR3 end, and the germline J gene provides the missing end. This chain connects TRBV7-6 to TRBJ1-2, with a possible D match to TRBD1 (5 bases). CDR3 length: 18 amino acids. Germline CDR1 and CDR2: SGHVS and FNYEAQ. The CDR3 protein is CASSINAPGGALTDTYTF. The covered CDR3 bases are TGTGCCAGCAGCATTAATGCCCCTGGAGGGGCCCTGACAGATACC.

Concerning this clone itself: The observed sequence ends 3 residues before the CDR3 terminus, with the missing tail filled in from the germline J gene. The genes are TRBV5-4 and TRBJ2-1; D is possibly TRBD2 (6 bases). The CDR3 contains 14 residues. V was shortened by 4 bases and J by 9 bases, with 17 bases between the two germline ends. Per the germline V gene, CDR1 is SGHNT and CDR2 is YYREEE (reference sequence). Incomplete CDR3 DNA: TGTGCCAGCAGCACAGCGGGTGTGCGCGGTGAG. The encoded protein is CASSTAGVRGE. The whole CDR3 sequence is CASSTAGVRGEQFF. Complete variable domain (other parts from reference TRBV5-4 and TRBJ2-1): ETGVTQSPTHLIKTRGQQVTLRCSSQSGHNTVSWYQQALGQGPQFIFQYYREEENGRGNFPPRFSGLQFPNYSSELNVNALELDDSALYLCASSTAGVRGEQFFGPGTRLTVL.

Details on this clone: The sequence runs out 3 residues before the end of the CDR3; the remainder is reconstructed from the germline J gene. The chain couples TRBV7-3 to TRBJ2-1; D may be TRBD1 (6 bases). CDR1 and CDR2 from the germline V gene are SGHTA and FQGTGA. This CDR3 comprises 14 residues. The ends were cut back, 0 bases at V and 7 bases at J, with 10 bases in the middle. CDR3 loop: CASSLTGAENEQFF. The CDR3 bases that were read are TGTGCCAGCAGCTTAACGGGGGCCGAGAATGAG. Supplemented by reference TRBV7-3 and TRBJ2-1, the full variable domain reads GAGVSQTPSNKVTEKGKYVELRCDPISGHTALYWYRQSLGQGPEFLIYFQGTGAADDSGLPNDRFFAVRPEGSVSTLKIQRTERGDSAVYLCASSLTGAENEQFFGPGTRLTVL.

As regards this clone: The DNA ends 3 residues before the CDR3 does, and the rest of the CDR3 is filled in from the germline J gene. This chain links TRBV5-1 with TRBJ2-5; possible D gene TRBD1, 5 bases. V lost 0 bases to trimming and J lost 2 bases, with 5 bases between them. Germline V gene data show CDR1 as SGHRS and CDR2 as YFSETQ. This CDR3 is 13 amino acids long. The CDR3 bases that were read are TGCGCCAGCAGCTTGGGACAGCAAGAGACC. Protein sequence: CASSLGQQET. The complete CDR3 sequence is CASSLGQQETQYF.

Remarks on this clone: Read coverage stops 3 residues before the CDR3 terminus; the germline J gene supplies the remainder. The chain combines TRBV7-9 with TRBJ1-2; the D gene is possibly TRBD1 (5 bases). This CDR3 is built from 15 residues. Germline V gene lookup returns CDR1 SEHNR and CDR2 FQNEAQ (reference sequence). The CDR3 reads CASSSSGGTTDTYTF. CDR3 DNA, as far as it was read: TGTGCCAGCAGCTCTAGCGGGGGGACCACAGATACC.

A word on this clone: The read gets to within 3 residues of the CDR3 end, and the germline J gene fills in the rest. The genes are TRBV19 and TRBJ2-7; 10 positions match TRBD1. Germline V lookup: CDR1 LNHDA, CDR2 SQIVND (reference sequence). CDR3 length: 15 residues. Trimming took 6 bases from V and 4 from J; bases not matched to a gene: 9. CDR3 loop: CASSDPGQGKYEQYF. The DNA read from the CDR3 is TGTGCCAGTAGCGATCCGGGACAGGGGAAATACGAG.

The sequenced CDR3 bases are TGTGCCTGGAGGACGGGGTTAGCGGGAGTCTACAATGAG. This codes for CAWRTGLAGVYNE. The CDR3, in full, reads CAWRTGLAGVYNEQFF. This chain uses TRBV30 with TRBJ2-1, with TRBD2 identical over 9 bases. The read halts 3 residues ahead of the CDR3 end, with the missing end drawn from the germline J gene. The germline CDR1 and CDR2 sequences are GTSNPN and SVGIG (reference sequence). CDR3 length equals 16 residues. V shed 3 bases and J 3 bases; nucleotides not matched to a gene: 9.

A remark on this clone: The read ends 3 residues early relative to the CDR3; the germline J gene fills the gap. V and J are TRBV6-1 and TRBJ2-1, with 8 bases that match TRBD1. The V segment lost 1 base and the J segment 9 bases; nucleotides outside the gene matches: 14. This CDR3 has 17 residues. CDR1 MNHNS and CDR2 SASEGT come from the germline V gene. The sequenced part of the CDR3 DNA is TGTGCCAGCAGTGAAGTGTTAGGACAGGGACCTCTGGGTGAG. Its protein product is CASSEVLGQGPLGE. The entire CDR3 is CASSEVLGQGPLGEQFF.

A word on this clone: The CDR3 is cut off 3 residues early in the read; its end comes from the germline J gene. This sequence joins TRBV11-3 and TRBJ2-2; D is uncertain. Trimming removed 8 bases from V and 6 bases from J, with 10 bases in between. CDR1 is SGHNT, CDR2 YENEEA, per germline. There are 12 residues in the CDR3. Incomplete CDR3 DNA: TGTGCCAGCGCTCCTAGGTCCGGGGAG. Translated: CASAPRSGE. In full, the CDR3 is CASAPRSGELFF.

The CDR3 loop is CASSTPGTAPEAFF. The DNA read from the CDR3 is TGTGCCAGCAGCACCCCCGGGACAGCACCTGAA. V gene TRBV11-2 combines with J gene TRBJ1-1, with 7 nucleotides matching TRBD1. The CDR3 goes on 3 residues after the read ends, and that part is filled in from the germline J gene. Germline V gives CDR1 SGHAT, CDR2 FQNNGV. The CDR3 is 14 residues long. V trimming: 5 bases; J trimming: 6 bases; junction bases outside the gene matches: 9.

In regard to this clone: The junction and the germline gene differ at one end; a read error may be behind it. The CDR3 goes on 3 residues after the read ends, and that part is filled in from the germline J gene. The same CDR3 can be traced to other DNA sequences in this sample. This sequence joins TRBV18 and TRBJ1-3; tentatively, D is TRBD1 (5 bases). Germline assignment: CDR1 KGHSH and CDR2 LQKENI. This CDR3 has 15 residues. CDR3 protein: CASSPGDSRRNTIYF. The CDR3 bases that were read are TGTGCCAGCTCACCAGGAGACAGCCGCCGAAACACG.

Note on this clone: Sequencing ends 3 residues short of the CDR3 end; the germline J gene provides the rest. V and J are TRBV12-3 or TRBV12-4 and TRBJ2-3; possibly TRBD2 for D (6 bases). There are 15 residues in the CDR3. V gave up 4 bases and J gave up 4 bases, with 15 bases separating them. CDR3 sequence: CASSWVPGTSDTQYF. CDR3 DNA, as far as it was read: TGTGCCAGCAGTTGGGTACCCGGGACTTCAGATACG.

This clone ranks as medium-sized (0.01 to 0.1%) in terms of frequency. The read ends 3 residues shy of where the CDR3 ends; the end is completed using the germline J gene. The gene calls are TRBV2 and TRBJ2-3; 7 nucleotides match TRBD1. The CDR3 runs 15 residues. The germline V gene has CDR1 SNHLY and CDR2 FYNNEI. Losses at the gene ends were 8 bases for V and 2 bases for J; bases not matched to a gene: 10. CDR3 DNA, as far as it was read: TGTGCCAGCGGCGAGACAGGGCATATCACAGATACG. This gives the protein CASGETGHITDT. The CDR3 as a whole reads CASGETGHITDTQYF.

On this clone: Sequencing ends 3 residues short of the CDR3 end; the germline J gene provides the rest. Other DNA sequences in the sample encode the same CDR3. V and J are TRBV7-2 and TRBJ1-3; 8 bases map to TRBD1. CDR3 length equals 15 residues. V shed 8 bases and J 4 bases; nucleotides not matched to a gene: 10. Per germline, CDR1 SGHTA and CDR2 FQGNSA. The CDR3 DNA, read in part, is TGTGCCAGCGGGGCAGGGGGCATGGGGGGAAACACC. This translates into CASGAGGMGGNT. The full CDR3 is CASGAGGMGGNTIYF.

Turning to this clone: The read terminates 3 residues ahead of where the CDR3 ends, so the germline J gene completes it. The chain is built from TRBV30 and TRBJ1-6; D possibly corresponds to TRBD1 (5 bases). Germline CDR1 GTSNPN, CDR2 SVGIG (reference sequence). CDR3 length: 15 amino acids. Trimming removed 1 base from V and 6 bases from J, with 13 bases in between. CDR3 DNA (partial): TGTGCCTGGAGTGGTGAAGGGGCCCCTAATTCACCC. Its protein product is CAWSGEGAPNSP. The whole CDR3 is CAWSGEGAPNSPLHF.

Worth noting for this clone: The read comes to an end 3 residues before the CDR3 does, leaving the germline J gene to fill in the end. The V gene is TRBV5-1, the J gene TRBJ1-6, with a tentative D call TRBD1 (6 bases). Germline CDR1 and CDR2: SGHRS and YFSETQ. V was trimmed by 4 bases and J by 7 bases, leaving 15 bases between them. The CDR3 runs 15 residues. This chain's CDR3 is CASSNQGNNNSPLHF. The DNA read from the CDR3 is TGCGCCAGCAGCAATCAGGGGAACAACAATTCACCC.

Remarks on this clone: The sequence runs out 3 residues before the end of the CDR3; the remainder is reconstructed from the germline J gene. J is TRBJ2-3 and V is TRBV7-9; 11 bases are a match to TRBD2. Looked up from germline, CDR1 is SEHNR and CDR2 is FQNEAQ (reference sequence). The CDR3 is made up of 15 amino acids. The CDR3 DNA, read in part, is TGTGCCAGCAGCTCCTTAGCGGGGGGGCAAGAGACG. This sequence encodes CASSSLAGGQET. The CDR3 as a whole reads CASSSLAGGQETQYF. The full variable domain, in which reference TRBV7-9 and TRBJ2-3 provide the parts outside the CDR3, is DTGVSQNPRHKITKRGQNVTFRCDPISEHNRLYWYRQTLGQGPEFLTYFQNEAQLEKSRLLSDRFSAERPKGSFSTLEIQRTEQGDSAMYLCASSSLAGGQETQYFGPGTRLTVL.

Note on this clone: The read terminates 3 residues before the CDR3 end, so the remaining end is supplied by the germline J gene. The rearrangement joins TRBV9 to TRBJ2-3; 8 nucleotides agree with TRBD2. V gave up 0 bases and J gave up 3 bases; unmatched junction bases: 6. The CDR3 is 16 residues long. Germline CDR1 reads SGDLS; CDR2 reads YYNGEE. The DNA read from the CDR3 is TGTGCCAGCAGCGTAGGGGTGGGGACTAGAACAGATACG. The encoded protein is CASSVGVGTRTDT. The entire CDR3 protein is CASSVGVGTRTDTQYF.

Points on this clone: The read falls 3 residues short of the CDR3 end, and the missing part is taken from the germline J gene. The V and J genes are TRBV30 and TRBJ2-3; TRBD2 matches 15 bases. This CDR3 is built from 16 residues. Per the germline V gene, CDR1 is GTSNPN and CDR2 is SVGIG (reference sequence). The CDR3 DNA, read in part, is TGTGCCTGGAACAACGCGGGACTAGCGGGAGGTGAGACG. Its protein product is CAWNNAGLAGGET. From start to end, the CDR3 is CAWNNAGLAGGETQYF.

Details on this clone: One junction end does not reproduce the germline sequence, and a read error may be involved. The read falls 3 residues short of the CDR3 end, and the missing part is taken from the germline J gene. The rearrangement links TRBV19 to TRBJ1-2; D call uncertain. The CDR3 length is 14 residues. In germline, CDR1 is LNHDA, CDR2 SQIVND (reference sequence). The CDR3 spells CASTIAGFYNDYTF. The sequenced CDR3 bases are TGTGCCAGTACTATAGCGGGGTTTTACAATGAC.

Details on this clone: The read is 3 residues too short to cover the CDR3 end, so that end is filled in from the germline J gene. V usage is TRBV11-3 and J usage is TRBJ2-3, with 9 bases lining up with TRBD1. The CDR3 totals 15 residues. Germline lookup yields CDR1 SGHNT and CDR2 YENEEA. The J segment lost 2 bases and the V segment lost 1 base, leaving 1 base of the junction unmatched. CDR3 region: CASSLGTGVTDTQYF. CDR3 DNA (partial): TGTGCCAGCAGCTTAGGGACAGGGGTCACAGATACG.